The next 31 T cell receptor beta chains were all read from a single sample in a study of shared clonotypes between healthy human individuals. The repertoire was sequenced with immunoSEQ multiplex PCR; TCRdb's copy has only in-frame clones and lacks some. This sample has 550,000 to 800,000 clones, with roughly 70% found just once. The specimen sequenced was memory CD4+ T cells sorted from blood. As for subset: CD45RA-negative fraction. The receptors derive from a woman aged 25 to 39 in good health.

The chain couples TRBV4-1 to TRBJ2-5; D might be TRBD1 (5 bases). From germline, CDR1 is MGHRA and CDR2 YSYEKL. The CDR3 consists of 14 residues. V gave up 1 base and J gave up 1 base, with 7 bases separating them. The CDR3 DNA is TGCGCCAGCAGCCAAGGGGGCAGCCAAGAGACCCAGTACTTC. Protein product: CASSQGGSQETQYF.

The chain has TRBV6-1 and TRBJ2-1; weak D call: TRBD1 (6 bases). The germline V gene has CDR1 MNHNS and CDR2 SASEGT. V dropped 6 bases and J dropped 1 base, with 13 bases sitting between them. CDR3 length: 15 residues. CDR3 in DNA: TGTGCCAGCAGCGCAGACAGGCATTCCTACAATGAGCAGTTCTTC. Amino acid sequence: CASSADRHSYNEQFF.

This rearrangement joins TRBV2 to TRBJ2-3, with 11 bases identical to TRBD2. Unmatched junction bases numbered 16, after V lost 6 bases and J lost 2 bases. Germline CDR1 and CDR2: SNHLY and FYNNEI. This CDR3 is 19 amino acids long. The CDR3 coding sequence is TGTGCCAGCAGCGCCGGACTAGCGGGTGGGGGGGTGTACACAGATACGCAGTATTTT. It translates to CASSAGLAGGGVYTDTQYF.

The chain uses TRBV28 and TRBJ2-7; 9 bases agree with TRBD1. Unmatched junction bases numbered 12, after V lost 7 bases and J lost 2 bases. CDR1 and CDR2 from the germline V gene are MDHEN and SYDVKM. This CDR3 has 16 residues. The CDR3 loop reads CASTTGGQGKTYEQYF. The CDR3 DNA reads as TGTGCCAGCACGACCGGAGGACAGGGGAAAACCTACGAGCAGTACTTC.

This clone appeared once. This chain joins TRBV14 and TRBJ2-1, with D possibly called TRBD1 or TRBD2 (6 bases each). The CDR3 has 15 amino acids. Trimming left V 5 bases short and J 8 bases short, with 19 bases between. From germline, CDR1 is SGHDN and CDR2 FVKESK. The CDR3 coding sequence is TGTGCCAGCAGCAGGAGGGGGGCAGCAGGGGATGAGCAGTTCTTC. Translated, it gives CASSRRGAAGDEQFF.

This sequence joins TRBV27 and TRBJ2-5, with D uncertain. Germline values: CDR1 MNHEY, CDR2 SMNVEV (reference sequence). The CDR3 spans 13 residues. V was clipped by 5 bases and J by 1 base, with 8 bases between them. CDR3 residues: CASSTPFQETQYF. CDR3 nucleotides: TGTGCCAGCAGTACCCCGTTCCAAGAGACCCAGTACTTC.

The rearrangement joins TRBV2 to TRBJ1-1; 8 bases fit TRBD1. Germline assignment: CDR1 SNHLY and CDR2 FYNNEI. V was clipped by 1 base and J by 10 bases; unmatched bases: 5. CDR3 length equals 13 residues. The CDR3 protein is CASSEGYRGIAFF. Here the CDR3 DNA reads TGTGCCAGCAGTGAAGGCTACAGGGGGATAGCTTTCTTT.

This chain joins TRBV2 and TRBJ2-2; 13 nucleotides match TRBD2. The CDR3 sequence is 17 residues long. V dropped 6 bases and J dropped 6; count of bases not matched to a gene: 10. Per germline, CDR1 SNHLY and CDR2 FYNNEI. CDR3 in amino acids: CASSRELAGGPAGELFF. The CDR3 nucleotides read TGTGCCAGCAGCAGAGAACTAGCGGGAGGGCCAGCCGGGGAGCTGTTTTTT.

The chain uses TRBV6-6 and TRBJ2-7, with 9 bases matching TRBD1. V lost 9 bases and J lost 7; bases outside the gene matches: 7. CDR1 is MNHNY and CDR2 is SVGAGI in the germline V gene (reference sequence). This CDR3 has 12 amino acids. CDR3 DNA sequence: TGTGCCAGTAGACAGGGGGGTGAGGAGCAGTACTTC. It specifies CASRQGGEEQYF.

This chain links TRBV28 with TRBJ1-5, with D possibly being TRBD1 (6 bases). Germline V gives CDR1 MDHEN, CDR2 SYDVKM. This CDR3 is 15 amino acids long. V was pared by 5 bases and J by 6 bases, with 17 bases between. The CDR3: CASSTVQGFGQPQHF. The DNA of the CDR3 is TGTGCCAGCAGTACTGTACAGGGATTCGGTCAGCCCCAGCATTTT.

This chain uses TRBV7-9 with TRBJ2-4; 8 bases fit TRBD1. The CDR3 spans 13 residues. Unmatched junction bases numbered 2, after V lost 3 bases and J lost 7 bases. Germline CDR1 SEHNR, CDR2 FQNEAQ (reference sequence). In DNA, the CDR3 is TGTGCCAGCAGCTTGGACAGGGACAACATTCAGTACTTC. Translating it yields CASSLDRDNIQYF.

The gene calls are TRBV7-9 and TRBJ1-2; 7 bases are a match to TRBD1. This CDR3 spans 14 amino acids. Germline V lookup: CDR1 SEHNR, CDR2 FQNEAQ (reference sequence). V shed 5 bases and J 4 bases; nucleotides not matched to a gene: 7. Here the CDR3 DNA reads TGTGCCAGCAGCGCCAGACAGGGCGCCTATGGCTACACCTTC. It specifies CASSARQGAYGYTF.

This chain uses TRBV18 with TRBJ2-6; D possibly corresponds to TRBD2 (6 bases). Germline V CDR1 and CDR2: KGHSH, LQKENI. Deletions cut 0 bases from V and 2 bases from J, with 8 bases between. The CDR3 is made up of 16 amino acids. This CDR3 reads CASSPPRGTGANVLTF. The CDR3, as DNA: TGTGCCAGCTCACCACCTCGGGGGACTGGGGCCAACGTCCTGACTTTC.

In DNA form, the CDR3 reads TGTGCCAGCAGTGCTCTTGGGACTAGCGGAGCCTACAATGAGCAGTTCTTC. It translates to CASSALGTSGAYNEQFF. The chain couples TRBV6-1 to TRBJ2-1, with TRBD2 matching over 11 bases. Trimming removed 4 bases from V and 2 bases from J; junction bases left unmatched: 7. Germline loops: CDR1 MNHNS, CDR2 SASEGT. The CDR3 sequence is 17 residues long.

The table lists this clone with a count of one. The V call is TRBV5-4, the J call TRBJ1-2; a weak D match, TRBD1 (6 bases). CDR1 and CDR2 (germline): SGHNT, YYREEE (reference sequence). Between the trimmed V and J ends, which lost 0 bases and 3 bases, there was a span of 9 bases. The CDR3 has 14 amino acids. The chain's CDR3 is CASSLEGVHYGYTF. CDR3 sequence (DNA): TGTGCCAGCAGCTTGGAGGGGGTCCACTATGGCTACACCTTC.

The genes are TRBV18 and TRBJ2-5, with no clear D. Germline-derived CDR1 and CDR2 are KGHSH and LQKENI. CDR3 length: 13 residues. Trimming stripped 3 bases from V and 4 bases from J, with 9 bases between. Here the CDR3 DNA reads TGTGCCAGCTCACCGCTGCATGGAGAGACCCAGTACTTC. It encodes CASSPLHGETQYF.

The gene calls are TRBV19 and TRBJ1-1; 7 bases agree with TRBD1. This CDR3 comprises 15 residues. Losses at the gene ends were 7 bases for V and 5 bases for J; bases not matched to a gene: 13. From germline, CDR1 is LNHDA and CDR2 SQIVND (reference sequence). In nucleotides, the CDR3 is TGTGCCAGTAACCTCGTCCACAGGGGAGGGACTGAAGCTTTCTTT. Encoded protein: CASNLVHRGGTEAFF.

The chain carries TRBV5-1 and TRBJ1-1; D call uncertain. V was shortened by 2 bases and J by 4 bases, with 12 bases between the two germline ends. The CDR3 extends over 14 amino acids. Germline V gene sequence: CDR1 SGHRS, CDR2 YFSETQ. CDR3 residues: CASSLGNSGTEAFF. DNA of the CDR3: TGCGCCAGCAGCTTAGGCAACTCGGGCACTGAAGCTTTCTTT.

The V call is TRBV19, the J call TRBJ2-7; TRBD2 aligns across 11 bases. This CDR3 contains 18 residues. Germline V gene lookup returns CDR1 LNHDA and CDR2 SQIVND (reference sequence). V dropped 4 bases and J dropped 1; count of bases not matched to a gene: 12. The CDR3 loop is CASSKEGLADPESYEQYF. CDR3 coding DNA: TGTGCCAGTAGTAAAGAGGGACTAGCGGACCCTGAGTCCTACGAGCAGTACTTC.

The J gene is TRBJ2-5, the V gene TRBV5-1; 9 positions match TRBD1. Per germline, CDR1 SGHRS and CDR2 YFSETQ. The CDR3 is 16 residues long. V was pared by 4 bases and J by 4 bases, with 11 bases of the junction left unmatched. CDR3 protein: CASSLSPGQGGETQYF. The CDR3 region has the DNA TGCGCCAGCAGCCTTTCACCGGGACAGGGCGGAGAGACCCAGTACTTC.

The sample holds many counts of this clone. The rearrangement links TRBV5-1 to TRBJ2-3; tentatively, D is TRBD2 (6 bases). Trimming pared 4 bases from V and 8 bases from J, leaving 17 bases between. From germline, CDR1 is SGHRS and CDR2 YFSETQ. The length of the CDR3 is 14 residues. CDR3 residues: CASSPPTEGSTQYF. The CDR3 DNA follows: TGCGCCAGCAGCCCTCCGACGGAGGGGAGTACGCAGTATTTT.

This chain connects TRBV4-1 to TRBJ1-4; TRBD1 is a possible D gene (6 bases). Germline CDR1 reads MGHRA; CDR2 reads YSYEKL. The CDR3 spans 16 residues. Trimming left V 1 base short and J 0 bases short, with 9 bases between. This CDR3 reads CASSQGQVATNEKLFF. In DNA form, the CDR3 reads TGCGCCAGCAGCCAAGGACAGGTTGCAACTAATGAAAAACTGTTTTTT.

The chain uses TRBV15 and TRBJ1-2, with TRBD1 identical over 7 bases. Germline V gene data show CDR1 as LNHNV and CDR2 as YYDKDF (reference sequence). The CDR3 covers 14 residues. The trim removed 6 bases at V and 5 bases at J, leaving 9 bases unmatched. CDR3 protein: CATREQGGLYGYTF. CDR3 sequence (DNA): TGTGCCACCAGAGAGCAGGGGGGACTATATGGCTACACCTTC.

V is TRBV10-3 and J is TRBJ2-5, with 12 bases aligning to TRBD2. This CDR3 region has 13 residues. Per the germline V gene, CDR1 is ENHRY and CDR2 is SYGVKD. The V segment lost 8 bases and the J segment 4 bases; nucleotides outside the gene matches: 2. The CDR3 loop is CAIQLAGGETQYF. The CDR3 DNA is TGTGCCATCCAACTAGCGGGAGGAGAGACCCAGTACTTC.

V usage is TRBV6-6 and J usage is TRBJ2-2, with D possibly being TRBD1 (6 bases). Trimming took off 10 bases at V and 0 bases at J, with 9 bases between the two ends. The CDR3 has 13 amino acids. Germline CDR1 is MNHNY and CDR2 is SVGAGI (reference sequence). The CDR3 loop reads CATRTANTGELFF. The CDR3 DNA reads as TGTGCCACCAGGACAGCGAACACCGGGGAGCTGTTTTTT.

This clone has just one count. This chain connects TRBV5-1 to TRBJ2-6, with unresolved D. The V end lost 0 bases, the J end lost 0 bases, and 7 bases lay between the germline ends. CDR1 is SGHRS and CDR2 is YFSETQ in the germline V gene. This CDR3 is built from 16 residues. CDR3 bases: TGCGCCAGCAGCTTGGGGGTCCGCTCTGGGGCCAACGTCCTGACTTTC. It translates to CASSLGVRSGANVLTF. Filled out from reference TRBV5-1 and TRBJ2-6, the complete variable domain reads KAGVTQTPRYLIKTRGQQVTLSCSPISGHRSVSWYQQTPGQGLQFLFEYFSETQRNKGNFPGRFSGRQFSNSRSEMNVSTLELGDSALYLCASSLGVRSGANVLTFGAGSRLTVL.

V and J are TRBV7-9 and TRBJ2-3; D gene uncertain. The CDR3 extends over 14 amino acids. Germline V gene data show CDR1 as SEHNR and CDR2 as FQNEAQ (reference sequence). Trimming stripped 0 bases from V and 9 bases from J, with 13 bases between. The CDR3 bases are TGTGCCAGCAGCTTAGCGCTTCCTCTCGGGACGCAGTATTTT. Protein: CASSLALPLGTQYF.

The CDR3 here is CASSRDRTYEQYF. Written as DNA, the CDR3 is TGCGCCAGCAGCCGGGACAGGACCTACGAGCAGTACTTC. The chain joins TRBV5-1 to TRBJ2-7; 8 bases match TRBD1. V dropped 4 bases and J dropped 2; count of bases not matched to a gene: 2. There are 13 residues in the CDR3. Germline CDR1 reads SGHRS; CDR2 reads YFSETQ. The full variable domain, rest sourced from reference TRBV5-1 and TRBJ2-7, is KAGVTQTPRYLIKTRGQQVTLSCSPISGHRSVSWYQQTPGQGLQFLFEYFSETQRNKGNFPGRFSGRQFSNSRSEMNVSTLELGDSALYLCASSRDRTYEQYFGPGTRLTVT.

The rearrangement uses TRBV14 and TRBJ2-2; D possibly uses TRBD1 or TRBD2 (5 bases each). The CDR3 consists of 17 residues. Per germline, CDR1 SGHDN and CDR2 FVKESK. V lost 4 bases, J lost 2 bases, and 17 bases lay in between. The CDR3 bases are TGTGCCAGCAGCCCCCATGGGACCCAGATAAACACCGGGGAGCTGTTTTTT. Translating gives CASSPHGTQINTGELFF.

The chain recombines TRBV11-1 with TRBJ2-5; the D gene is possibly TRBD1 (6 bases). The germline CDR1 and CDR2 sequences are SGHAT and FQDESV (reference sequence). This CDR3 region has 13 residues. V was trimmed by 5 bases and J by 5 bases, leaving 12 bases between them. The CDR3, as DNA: TGTGCCAGCAGCACTCCAGGGGCGGAGACCCAGTACTTC. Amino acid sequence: CASSTPGAETQYF.

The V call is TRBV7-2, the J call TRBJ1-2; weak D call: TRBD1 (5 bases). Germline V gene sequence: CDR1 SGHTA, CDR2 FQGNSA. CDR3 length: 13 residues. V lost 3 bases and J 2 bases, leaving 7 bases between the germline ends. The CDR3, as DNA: TGTGCCAGCAGCTTGCGGGGGAACTATGGCTACACCTTC. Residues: CASSLRGNYGYTF.